The TCR beta chain described here comes from a study of T-cell reconstitution after alpha-beta-depleted transplantation in children. This clonotype was observed at least ten times. Unique molecular identifiers featured in how the TCRbeta library was prepared. MiXCR was run by TCRdb on the PCR reads, yielding one entry per CDR3 protein. The table includes hundreds of thousands of distinct CDR3 sequences, about 11% detected once. In germline, CDR1 is SGHTA, CDR2 FQGNSA. The ends were cut back, 1 base at V and 0 bases at J, with 9 bases in the middle. This CDR3 has 15 residues. The chain joins TRBV7-2 to TRBJ1-1; D is possibly TRBD1 (6 bases). This clonotype was sampled from a human donor who donated a stem cell graft to a child with acute lymphoblastic leukemia. Material: PBMCs from the stem cell graft donor, obtained from the stem cell graft. CDR3 bases: TGTGCCAGCAGCTTAGTAGGGGACATGAACACTGAAGCTTTCTTT. Its protein product is CASSLVGDMNTEAFF. The full variable domain, in which reference TRBV7-2 and TRBJ1-1 provide the parts outside the CDR3, is GAGVSQSPSNKVTEKGKDVELRCDPISGHTALYWYRQSLGQGLEFLIYFQGNSAPDKSGLPSDRFSAERTGGSVSTLTIQRTQQEDSAVYLCASSLVGDMNTEAFFGQGTRLTVV.